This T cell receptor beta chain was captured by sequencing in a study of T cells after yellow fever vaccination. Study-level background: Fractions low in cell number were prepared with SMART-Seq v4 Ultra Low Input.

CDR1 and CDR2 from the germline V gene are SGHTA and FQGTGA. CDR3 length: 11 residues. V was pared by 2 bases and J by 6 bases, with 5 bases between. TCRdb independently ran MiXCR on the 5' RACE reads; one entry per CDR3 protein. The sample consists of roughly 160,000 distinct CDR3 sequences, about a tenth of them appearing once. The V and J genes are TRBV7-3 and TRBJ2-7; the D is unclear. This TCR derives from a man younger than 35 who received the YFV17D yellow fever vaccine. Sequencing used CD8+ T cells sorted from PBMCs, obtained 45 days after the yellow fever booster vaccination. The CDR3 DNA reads TGTGCCAGCAGCTTATTCCCCGAGCAGTACTTC. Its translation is CASSLFPEQYF. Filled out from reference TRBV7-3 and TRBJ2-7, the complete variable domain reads GAGVSQTPSNKVTEKGKYVELRCDPISGHTALYWYRQSLGQGPEFLIYFQGTGAADDSGLPNDRFFAVRPEGSVSTLKIQRTERGDSAVYLCASSLFPEQYFGPGTRLTVT.